These T cell receptor beta chains were read from a single sample in a study of blood T cell repertoires in COVID-19. Sequenced by immunoSEQ multiplex PCR; TCRdb stores in-frame clones only, minus some. Among some 250,000 clones listed, around four fifths were seen once. The sequencing input was peripheral blood. These receptors all stem from a man older than 75 with acute or convalescent COVID-19. The CDR3 runs from the conserved cysteine through the conserved F or W. Each record gives: D gene, clone size, J gene, V gene, CDR3 protein, CDR3 DNA. A D gene is named only where the DNA matches it firmly. Expanded clones get a size class; other rows say once, few or many, or leave the size out.

d_gene: TRBD1; abundance: .; j_gene: TRBJ2-2; v_gene: TRBV6-4; CDR3aa: CASMGQGAPTGELFF; CDR3nt: TGTGCCAGCATGGGACAGGGGGCGCCGACCGGGGAGCTGTTTTTT
d_gene: TRBD1; abundance: .; j_gene: TRBJ1-2; v_gene: TRBV28; CDR3aa: CASSTGGVATSSGYTF; CDR3nt: TGTGCCAGCAGTACAGGGGGCGTCGCTACGTCTAGCGGCTACACCTTC
d_gene: .; abundance: .; j_gene: TRBJ2-4; v_gene: TRBV4-2; CDR3aa: CASSQEYRQGKAAKNIQYF; CDR3nt: TGTGCCAGCAGCCAAGAGTATCGTCAGGGGAAGGCAGCCAAAAACATTCAGTACTTC
d_gene: TRBD1; abundance: .; j_gene: TRBJ1-3; v_gene: TRBV18; CDR3aa: CASSPSGQGYTIYF; CDR3nt: TGTGCCAGCTCACCATCGGGACAGGGGTACACCATATATTTT
d_gene: TRBD1; abundance: .; j_gene: TRBJ1-6; v_gene: TRBV27; CDR3aa: CASSPRTGPNSPLHF; CDR3nt: TGTGCCAGCAGTCCCCGGACAGGGCCTAATTCACCCCTCCACTTT
d_gene: TRBD1; abundance: .; j_gene: TRBJ1-5; v_gene: TRBV6-6; CDR3aa: CASSRITGQPSNQPQHF; CDR3nt: TGTGCCAGCAGTCGTATAACGGGACAGCCTAGCAATCAGCCCCAGCATTTT
d_gene: .; abundance: .; j_gene: TRBJ2-2; v_gene: TRBV6-5; CDR3aa: CASSTRGNTGELFF; CDR3nt: TGTGCCAGCAGTACCCGGGGAAACACCGGGGAGCTGTTTTTT
d_gene: TRBD1; abundance: .; j_gene: TRBJ1-4; v_gene: TRBV15; CDR3aa: CATSREIPLGQRNEKLFF; CDR3nt: TGTGCCACCAGCAGAGAGATTCCGCTGGGACAGCGTAATGAAAAACTGTTTTTT
d_gene: .; abundance: .; j_gene: TRBJ2-5; v_gene: TRBV2; CDR3aa: CASRAGTIGIETQYF; CDR3nt: TGTGCCAGCAGGGCAGGAACGATAGGTATTGAGACCCAGTACTTC
d_gene: .; abundance: .; j_gene: TRBJ1-1; v_gene: TRBV6-1; CDR3aa: CASSEADRGSEAFF; CDR3nt: TGTGCCAGCAGTGAAGCGGATAGGGGGAGTGAAGCTTTCTTT
d_gene: .; abundance: .; j_gene: TRBJ1-2; v_gene: TRBV12-3/TRBV12-4; CDR3aa: CASSLFDSYGYTF; CDR3nt: TGTGCCAGCAGTTTATTTGACAGTTATGGCTACACCTTC
d_gene: TRBD1; abundance: .; j_gene: TRBJ1-1; v_gene: TRBV10-3; CDR3aa: CAITPAGTGQNTEAFF; CDR3nt: TGTGCCATCACCCCAGCCGGGACAGGGCAGAACACTGAAGCTTTCTTT
d_gene: .; abundance: .; j_gene: TRBJ2-7; v_gene: TRBV28; CDR3aa: CASSSASGAAYEQYF; CDR3nt: TGTGCCAGCAGTTCCGCCTCAGGGGCTGCCTACGAGCAGTACTTC
d_gene: .; abundance: many; j_gene: TRBJ1-3; v_gene: TRBV29-1; CDR3aa: CSALGARGDTIYF; CDR3nt: TGCAGCGCTTTAGGAGCCCGGGGGGACACCATATATTTT
d_gene: .; abundance: .; j_gene: TRBJ2-1; v_gene: TRBV30; CDR3aa: CAWSPGNEQFF; CDR3nt: TGTGCCTGGAGCCCGGGGAATGAGCAGTTCTTC
d_gene: TRBD1; abundance: .; j_gene: TRBJ2-1; v_gene: TRBV9; CDR3aa: CASSVGGTGVNEQFF; CDR3nt: TGTGCCAGCAGCGTAGGGGGGACAGGGGTCAATGAGCAGTTCTTC
d_gene: TRBD1; abundance: .; j_gene: TRBJ2-3; v_gene: TRBV18; CDR3aa: CASSPGTARTDTQYF; CDR3nt: TGTGCCAGCTCCCCGGGGACAGCCCGCACAGATACGCAGTATTTT
d_gene: .; abundance: .; j_gene: TRBJ2-3; v_gene: TRBV29-1; CDR3aa: CSVHRDTDTQYF; CDR3nt: TGCAGCGTACACAGAGACACAGATACGCAGTATTTT
d_gene: .; abundance: .; j_gene: TRBJ1-2; v_gene: TRBV25-1; CDR3aa: CASRNLNRTYGYTF; CDR3nt: TGTGCCAGCCGAAATCTTAACAGGACCTATGGCTACACCTTC
d_gene: .; abundance: .; j_gene: TRBJ1-5; v_gene: TRBV21-1; CDR3aa: CAIPRVQPQHF; CDR3nt: TGTGCCATCCCCAGGGTTCAGCCCCAGCATTTT
d_gene: TRBD1; abundance: .; j_gene: TRBJ2-1; v_gene: TRBV27; CDR3aa: CASRQQGRSEQFF; CDR3nt: TGTGCCAGCAGGCAACAGGGGCGGAGTGAGCAGTTCTTC
d_gene: TRBD1; abundance: .; j_gene: TRBJ2-7; v_gene: TRBV28; CDR3aa: CASTGTGTYEQYF; CDR3nt: TGTGCCAGTACCGGGACAGGGACGTACGAGCAGTACTTC
d_gene: TRBD1; abundance: .; j_gene: TRBJ2-1; v_gene: TRBV6-5; CDR3aa: CASRRPGQGEGEQFF; CDR3nt: TGTGCCAGCAGGAGACCGGGACAGGGGGAGGGTGAGCAGTTCTTC
d_gene: .; abundance: .; j_gene: TRBJ2-1; v_gene: TRBV5-4; CDR3aa: CASSLGSRAANEQFF; CDR3nt: TGTGCCAGCAGCTTGGGGTCCAGGGCTGCCAATGAGCAGTTCTTC